The rows below give T cell receptor beta chains drawn from one sample of a study of blood T cell repertoires in COVID-19. Assay used: immunoSEQ multiplex PCR; TCRdb lists only in-frame clones, some missing. The table has approximately 200,000 clones, 65% to 90% seen once. Sequencing used PBMCs or T cells enriched from blood (not recorded which). These receptors were collected from a woman younger than 45 who had been exposed to COVID-19. Both conserved end residues are part of each CDR3. The D gene is left open where the match is weak. The size field is filled for only some rows; it gives once, few, many or a size class.

clone_size d_call j_call v_call cdr3_aa cdr3_nt
- - TRBJ1-2 TRBV6-6 CASSPEDYGYTF TGTGCCAGCAGCCCAGAGGACTATGGCTACACCTTC
- TRBD1 TRBJ1-3 TRBV7-6 CASSLAKDRDPNSGNTIYF TGTGCCAGCAGCTTAGCGAAAGACAGGGATCCTAACTCTGGAAACACCATATATTTT
once - TRBJ1-5 TRBV7-6 CASSPVQGKGNQPQHF TGTGCCAGCAGCCCCGTACAGGGAAAGGGCAATCAGCCCCAGCATTTT
- - TRBJ2-6 TRBV4-1 CASSQERGLESGANVLTF TGCGCCAGCAGCCAAGAGCGGGGTTTGGAATCTGGGGCCAACGTCCTGACTTTC
- TRBD2 TRBJ2-7 TRBV5-4 CASSGAASGGEQYF TGTGCCAGCAGCGGGGCGGCTAGCGGGGGGGAGCAGTACTTC
- TRBD1 TRBJ1-4 TRBV29-1 CSVEGTGGEKLFF TGCAGCGTTGAGGGGACAGGGGGTGAAAAACTGTTTTTT
- - TRBJ2-6 TRBV7-9 CASSTRQATSGANVLTF TGTGCCAGCAGCACCCGACAGGCTACCTCTGGGGCCAACGTCCTGACTTTC
- - TRBJ2-7 TRBV5-1 CASSQEDMSYEQYF TGCGCCAGCAGCCAAGAGGACATGTCCTACGAGCAGTACTTC
- TRBD1 TRBJ1-4 TRBV5-1 CASSDRGSANEKLFF TGCGCCAGCAGCGACAGGGGTTCCGCTAATGAAAAACTGTTTTTT
- - TRBJ1-5 TRBV6-5 CASTGREGNQPQHF TGTGCCAGCACGGGCCGGGAGGGGAATCAGCCCCAGCATTTT
- - TRBJ1-2 TRBV3-1/TRBV3-2 CASSPGGGAYGYTF TGTGCCAGCAGCCCGGGCGGGGGGGCCTATGGCTACACCTTC
few TRBD1 TRBJ1-5 TRBV7-8 CASSPPGTGGISNQPQHF TGTGCCAGCAGCCCACCCGGGACAGGGGGAATAAGCAATCAGCCCCAGCATTTT
- - TRBJ1-1 TRBV27 CASSSVGGYTEAFF TGTGCCAGCAGTTCCGTCGGGGGGTACACTGAAGCTTTCTTT
- TRBD1 TRBJ1-6 TRBV5-4 CASSPTGTGGSPLHF TGTGCCAGCAGCCCCACCGGGACAGGGGGCTCACCCCTCCACTTT
- - TRBJ1-3 TRBV4-1 CASSQEAGAGNTIYF TGCGCCAGCAGCCAAGAGGCAGGGGCTGGAAACACCATATATTTT
- TRBD2 TRBJ2-7 TRBV19 CASSIDREGAQYF TGTGCCAGTAGTATAGATCGGGAGGGCGCGCAGTACTTC
few - TRBJ1-5 TRBV9 CASSQTGSNQPQHF TGTGCCAGCAGCCAAACAGGGAGCAATCAGCCCCAGCATTTT
- TRBD2 TRBJ2-5 TRBV5-1 CASSPGLAQETQYF TGCGCCAGCAGCCCGGGACTAGCCCAAGAGACCCAGTACTTC
- TRBD1 TRBJ1-5 TRBV4-1 CASSQDGTAETRGEPQHF TGCGCCAGCAGCCAAGATGGGACAGCCGAAACCCGTGGGGAGCCCCAGCATTTT
- - TRBJ1-4 TRBV9 CASSVDTVASKLFF TGTGCCAGCAGCGTAGACACCGTGGCATCCAAACTGTTTTTT
- TRBD1 TRBJ1-2 TRBV9 CASSVGGTGYGYTF TGTGCCAGCAGCGTAGGTGGGACAGGGTATGGCTACACCTTC
- TRBD1 TRBJ1-3 TRBV5-1 CASSQGQGDAGNTIYF TGCGCCAGCAGCCAGGGACAGGGGGACGCTGGAAACACCATATATTTT
- - TRBJ1-1 TRBV19 CASSLHGVGNTEAFF TGTGCCAGTAGCCTCCACGGTGTCGGTAACACTGAAGCTTTCTTT
- - TRBJ1-3 TRBV14 CASSYSTGNTIYF TGTGCCAGCAGCTACTCTACTGGAAACACCATATATTTT
- - TRBJ1-1 TRBV6-5 CASSYSRTANTEAFF TGTGCCAGCAGTTATAGTAGGACAGCGAACACTGAAGCTTTCTTT
once TRBD1 TRBJ1-1 TRBV3-1/TRBV3-2 CASSLQGSEAFF TGTGCCAGCAGCCTACAGGGGTCCGAAGCTTTCTTT
once - TRBJ2-7 TRBV19 CASSIRYGEGYEQYF TGTGCCAGTAGTATACGTTACGGGGAAGGGTACGAGCAGTACTTC
- - TRBJ2-3 TRBV19 CASGWVWGPSTDTQYF TGTGCCAGTGGTTGGGTTTGGGGGCCTAGCACAGATACGCAGTATTTT
- TRBD1 TRBJ1-6 TRBV19 CASTGTGYTPLHF TGTGCCAGTACCGGGACAGGGTATACACCCCTCCACTTT
- - TRBJ2-7 TRBV7-2 CASSWGLPSVYEQYF TGTGCCAGCAGCTGGGGACTCCCGAGCGTCTACGAGCAGTACTTC
- - TRBJ1-1 TRBV18 CASSPKQPNTEAFF TGTGCCAGCTCACCAAAACAACCGAACACTGAAGCTTTCTTT
- TRBD1 TRBJ1-2 TRBV6-2/TRBV6-3 CASSVGKGGWDGYTF TGTGCCAGCAGTGTCGGCAAAGGGGGCTGGGATGGCTACACCTTC
- TRBD1 TRBJ1-2 TRBV11-3 CASSLETGAFYGGYTF TGTGCCAGCAGCTTAGAAACAGGGGCCTTTTACGGTGGCTACACCTTC
once - TRBJ2-1 TRBV11-3 CASSSQGEQFF TGTGCCAGCAGCTCGCAGGGAGAGCAGTTCTTC
- TRBD2 TRBJ2-3 TRBV6-2/TRBV6-3 CASSSWTSGADTQYF TGTGCCAGCAGTTCGTGGACTAGCGGGGCAGATACGCAGTATTTT
- - TRBJ1-6 TRBV30 CAWSALSGYLTIGDSPLHF TGTGCCTGGAGTGCGCTTTCGGGATACTTAACTATCGGAGATTCACCCCTCCACTTT
- TRBD2 TRBJ2-1 TRBV4-2 CASSQLRGGYNEQFF TGTGCCAGCAGCCAACTACGGGGGGGGTACAATGAGCAGTTCTTC
few - TRBJ2-7 TRBV18 CASSRADSSYEQYF TGTGCCAGCTCAAGAGCGGACAGCTCCTACGAGCAGTACTTC
once - TRBJ2-7 TRBV12-5 CASGLSLGGTVEYEQYF TGTGCTAGTGGTTTGTCCCTAGGGGGGACAGTCGAGTACGAGCAGTACTTC
- TRBD1 TRBJ1-2 TRBV13 CASSFFGQGANYGYTF TGTGCCAGCAGCTTCTTCGGACAGGGAGCTAACTATGGCTACACCTTC
- TRBD1 TRBJ1-1 TRBV27 CASSLTGTAPGAFF TGTGCCAGCAGTTTAACTGGGACAGCGCCGGGCGCTTTCTTT
- TRBD1 TRBJ1-4 TRBV4-1 CASSPAETGGDEKLFF TGCGCCAGCAGCCCGGCGGAGACAGGGGGAGATGAAAAACTGTTTTTT
- TRBD1 TRBJ1-6 TRBV6-1 CASSDSMGDSSPLHF TGTGCCAGCAGTGATAGTATGGGGGACAGTTCACCCCTCCACTTT
- TRBD1 TRBJ2-7 TRBV2 CASLGQHPYEQYF TGTGCCAGCCTGGGACAGCACCCTTACGAGCAGTACTTC
few - TRBJ2-6 TRBV12-5 CASGSSGANVLTF TGTGCTAGTGGGAGCTCTGGGGCCAACGTCCTGACTTTC
- TRBD1 TRBJ1-2 TRBV19 CASSIPPGTGEFYGYTF TGTGCCAGTAGTATTCCCCCCGGGACAGGGGAATTCTATGGCTACACCTTC
- TRBD1 TRBJ1-2 TRBV30 CAWTLQGGDYTF TGTGCCTGGACCCTCCAGGGGGGTGACTACACCTTC
- - TRBJ2-7 TRBV30 CAWSSSVGATGQYF TGTGCCTGGAGTTCCTCGGTGGGGGCTACGGGGCAGTACTTC
- TRBD1 TRBJ2-1 TRBV7-3 CASSSDLQGAGFNEQFF TGTGCCAGCAGCTCCGACCTCCAGGGGGCCGGTTTCAATGAGCAGTTCTTC
- TRBD1 TRBJ2-1 TRBV24-1 CATSEAMGQGYNEQFF TGTGCCACCAGTGAGGCTATGGGACAGGGTTACAATGAGCAGTTCTTC
- TRBD1 TRBJ1-2 TRBV19 CASSIARTGNYGYTF TGTGCCAGTAGTATAGCTCGGACAGGAAACTATGGCTACACCTTC
- TRBD1 TRBJ1-1 TRBV10-3 CAIGTGENTEAFF TGTGCCATCGGGACAGGAGAGAACACTGAAGCTTTCTTT
- TRBD1 TRBJ1-1 TRBV7-8 CASSWTGLERDTEAFF TGTGCCAGCAGCTGGACAGGGCTCGAAAGGGACACTGAAGCTTTCTTT
- TRBD2 TRBJ2-6 TRBV9 CASSPQLAGGSGANVLTF TGTGCCAGCAGCCCCCAGCTAGCGGGGGGCTCTGGGGCCAACGTCCTGACTTTC
- TRBD1 TRBJ2-7 TRBV10-3 CAISDPGQGIFSYEQYF TGTGCCATCAGTGATCCTGGACAGGGAATTTTCTCCTACGAGCAGTACTTC